Sequencing of this T cell receptor (beta chain) was carried out in a study of cytotoxic CD8 clonotypes in ibrutinib-treated CLL. Clones were sequenced by immunoSEQ multiplex PCR, and TCRdb holds only the in-frame ones, with some missing. The sample consists of around 160,000 clones, about 88% of them appearing once. The CDR3 is 15 amino acids. Germline trimming cut 1 base from V and 11 bases from J; bases unmatched to any gene: 8. Germline V gene data show CDR1 as LGHNA and CDR2 as YSLEER. The chain employs TRBV4-3 and TRBJ2-5, with 12 nucleotides matching TRBD2. This specimen was PBMCs, taken at disease progression, from a patient treated with ibrutinib. This sequence was found in a human donor with chronic lymphocytic leukemia. CDR3 nucleotides: TGCGCCAGCAGCCAAGTCAGCCTAGCGGGAGGGGAGCAGTACTTC. This gives the protein CASSQVSLAGGEQYF.